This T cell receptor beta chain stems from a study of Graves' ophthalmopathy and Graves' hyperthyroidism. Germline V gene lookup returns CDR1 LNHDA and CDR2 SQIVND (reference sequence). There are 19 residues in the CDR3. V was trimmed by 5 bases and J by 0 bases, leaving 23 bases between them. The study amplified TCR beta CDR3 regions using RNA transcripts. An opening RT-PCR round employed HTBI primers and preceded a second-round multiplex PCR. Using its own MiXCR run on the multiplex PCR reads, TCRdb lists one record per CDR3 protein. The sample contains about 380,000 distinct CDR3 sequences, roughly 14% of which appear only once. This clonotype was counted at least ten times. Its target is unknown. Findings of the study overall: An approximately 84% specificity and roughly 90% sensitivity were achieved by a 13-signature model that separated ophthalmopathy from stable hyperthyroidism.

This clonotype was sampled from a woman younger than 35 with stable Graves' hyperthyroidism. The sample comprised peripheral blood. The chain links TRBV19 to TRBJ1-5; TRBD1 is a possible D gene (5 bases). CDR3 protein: CASSVYFPLTTASNQPQHF. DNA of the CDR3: TGTGCCAGTAGTGTTTATTTCCCCCTTACGACAGCTAGCAATCAGCCCCAGCATTTT.